Below are 3 T cell receptor beta chains sequenced from a single sample in a study of neurological immune-mediated disorders. Each CDR3 protein gets one entry after TCRdb re-called the 5' RACE reads with MiXCR. Here the sample spans under 100,000 distinct CDR3 sequences, roughly 13% being singletons. Time point given: longitudinal time-point 2. Sequenced input: PBMCs. Receptors originate from a female donor with HTLV-1-associated myelopathy (HAM/TSP).

This clonotype was recorded many times. The rearrangement links TRBV20-1 to TRBJ2-2; D is uncertain. This CDR3 has 13 residues. Germline V gives CDR1 DFQATT, CDR2 SNEGSKA (reference sequence). V lost 2 bases and J 1 base, leaving 5 bases between the germline ends. CDR3 bases: TGCAGTGCTAGAACGGGGAACACCGGGGAGCTGTTTTTT. Residues: CSARTGNTGELFF.

This clonotype has just a few counts. A much larger clone is a single base away; this may be a read error. The V and J genes are TRBV12-3 or TRBV12-4 and TRBJ2-2; 11 nucleotides align to TRBD2. The CDR3 has 15 amino acids. The CDR3 loop reads CTSSGTSGNTGELFF. CDR3 DNA: TGTACCAGCAGCGGGACTAGCGGGAACACCGGGGAGCTGTTTTTT.

At least ten counts were recorded for this clonotype. The V call is TRBV15, the J call TRBJ1-2; 8 bases map to TRBD1. The germline V gene encodes CDR1 LNHNV and CDR2 YYDKDF (reference sequence). Germline trimming cut 2 bases from V and 8 bases from J; bases unmatched to any gene: 4. The CDR3 has 13 amino acids. The CDR3 region is CATSRPGQGGYTF. The CDR3 coding sequence is TGTGCCACCAGCAGACCCGGACAGGGAGGCTACACCTTC. Drawing the rest from reference TRBV15 and TRBJ1-2, the complete variable domain is DAMVIQNPRYQVTQFGKPVTLSCSQTLNHNVMYWYQQKSSQAPKLLFHYYDKDFNNEADTPDNFQSRRPNTSFCFLDIRSPGLGDTAMYLCATSRPGQGGYTFGSGTRLTVV.